Below are 19 T cell receptor beta chains sequenced from a single sample in a study of blood T cell repertoires in COVID-19. Here immunoSEQ multiplex PCR was the method, and the copy in TCRdb shows in-frame clones only, minus some. The sample includes about 140,000 clones, 65% to 85% seen only once; the top ten take about 8%. The source material was peripheral blood. The receptors come from a human donor in a cohort sampled during active COVID-19.

V usage is TRBV5-1 and J usage is TRBJ1-3, with D perhaps matching TRBD1 (6 bases). V was cut by 4 bases and J by 4 bases, with 12 bases left in between. Germline V gene sequence: CDR1 SGHRS, CDR2 YFSETQ. This CDR3 region has 14 residues. In nucleotides, the CDR3 is TGCGCCAGCAGCCCGCAGGGGCAGGGAAACACCATATATTTT. Protein product: CASSPQGQGNTIYF.

CDR3 nucleotides: TGTGCCAGCAGCCAAGAGGGGGGACCCCAAGCTTTCTTT. It codes for CASSQEGGPQAFF. The chain employs TRBV3-1 (or the pseudogene TRBV3-2) and TRBJ1-1, with D possibly TRBD1 on 5 matching bases. The CDR3 has 13 residues. CDR1 is LGHDT and CDR2 is YNNKEL in the germline V gene (reference sequence). Trimming left V 0 bases short and J 9 bases short, with 11 bases between.

This clone was detected a few times. The chain joins TRBV18 to TRBJ1-5; D call uncertain. CDR1 and CDR2 (germline): KGHSH, LQKENI. The CDR3 sequence is 13 residues long. The V end was cut by 6 bases, the J end by 5 bases, with 11 bases between. CDR3 amino acids: CASSRAIDQPQHF. The CDR3 nucleotides are TGTGCCAGCTCGCGTGCTATAGATCAGCCCCAGCATTTT.

This chain connects TRBV7-9 to TRBJ1-5; D is unclear. CDR1 SEHNR and CDR2 FQNEAQ come from the germline V gene (reference sequence). Trimming removed 0 bases from V and 4 bases from J, with 4 bases in between. The CDR3 sequence is 13 residues long. As DNA, the CDR3 is TGTGCCAGCAGCTTAGCCCTAAATCAGCCCCAGCATTTT. It is translated as CASSLALNQPQHF.

Here the CDR3 reads CASSRDRGPDEAFF. Here the CDR3 DNA reads TGCGCCAGCAGTCGGGACAGGGGGCCGGATGAAGCTTTCTTT. This chain connects TRBV10-1 to TRBJ1-1, with 12 bases matching TRBD1. The CDR3 is 14 amino acids. V lost 5 bases to trimming and J lost 7 bases; unmatched junction nucleotides: 5. Germline loops: CDR1 WNHNN, CDR2 SYGVQD (reference sequence).

The chain joins TRBV2 to TRBJ2-2; 7 bases map to TRBD1. The CDR3 has 16 amino acids. Germline V lookup: CDR1 SNHLY, CDR2 FYNNEI. The V gene end was trimmed by 7 bases and the J gene end by 0 bases; junction bases not matched to a gene: 8. The CDR3: CASNRQGSTNTGELFF. In DNA, the CDR3 is TGTGCCAGCAACCGACAGGGCTCCACGAACACCGGGGAGCTGTTTTTT.

This clone was counted only a few times. The chain joins TRBV5-1 to TRBJ2-7; TRBD2 might be the D (5 bases). The CDR3 sequence is 15 residues long. From germline, CDR1 is SGHRS and CDR2 YFSETQ. The germline V and J ends were trimmed by 4 bases and 2 bases, with 16 bases remaining between them. The chain's CDR3 is CASSPLKRSTYEQYF. The DNA for the CDR3 is TGCGCCAGCAGCCCCTTGAAGCGGAGTACCTACGAGCAGTACTTC.

The chain couples TRBV2 to TRBJ2-1; the match to TRBD1 covers 7 bases. Germline CDR1 SNHLY, CDR2 FYNNEI. This CDR3 comprises 17 residues. V dropped 4 bases and J dropped 1; count of bases not matched to a gene: 10. CDR3 nucleotides: TGTGCCAGCAGTGGCGATTACAGGGGTACATCCTACAATGAGCAGTTCTTC. Residues: CASSGDYRGTSYNEQFF. Full variable domain (rest looked up from reference TRBV2 and TRBJ2-1): EPEVTQTPSHQVTQMGQEVILRCVPISNHLYFYWYRQILGQKVEFLVSFYNNEISEKSEIFDDQFSVERPDGSNFTLKIRSTKLEDSAMYFCASSGDYRGTSYNEQFFGPGTRLTVL.

The chain is built from TRBV5-4 and TRBJ2-7, with a tentative D call TRBD2 (5 bases). Germline loops: CDR1 SGHNT, CDR2 YYREEE (reference sequence). Trimming shortened V by 4 bases and J by 1 base, and 12 bases separated the two germline ends. This CDR3 spans 14 amino acids. Here the CDR3 DNA reads TGTGCCAGCAGCGCGGGTCACGGGTCCTACGAGCAGTACTTC. Its protein product is CASSAGHGSYEQYF.

The chain recombines TRBV7-6 with TRBJ2-2; the match to TRBD1 covers 7 bases. The germline gives CDR1 SGHVS, CDR2 FNYEAQ. The CDR3 runs 15 residues. V shed 6 bases and J 1 base; nucleotides not matched to a gene: 5. CDR3: CASRPGTENTGELFF. CDR3 DNA: TGTGCCAGCAGGCCCGGGACAGAGAACACCGGGGAGCTGTTTTTT. The full variable domain, in which reference TRBV7-6 and TRBJ2-2 provide the parts outside the CDR3, is GAGVSQSPRYKVTKRGQDVALRCDPISGHVSLYWYRQALGQGPEFLTYFNYEAQQDKSGLPNDRFSAERPEGSISTLTIQRTEQRDSAMYRCASRPGTENTGELFFGEGSRLTVL.

This clone came up a few times. V gene TRBV7-8 combines with J gene TRBJ1-1; 9 bases agree with TRBD1. Germline V gene data show CDR1 as SGHVS and CDR2 as FQNEAQ. The CDR3 consists of 15 residues. The junction had 9 bases not matched to a gene; V was cut back by 3 bases and J by 7 bases. The CDR3 sequence is CASSLGQGIAREAFF. The CDR3 DNA reads as TGTGCCAGCAGCTTGGGACAGGGTATCGCCCGTGAAGCTTTCTTT.

This chain links TRBV6-1 with TRBJ2-7; 7 bases map to TRBD1. Germline values: CDR1 MNHNS, CDR2 SASEGT. V gave up 3 bases and J gave up 3 bases; unmatched junction bases: 11. The CDR3 is made up of 16 amino acids. Written as DNA, the CDR3 is TGTGCCAGCAGTGACAGGGGGTGGGGAAACAACTACGAGCAGTACTTC. It translates to CASSDRGWGNNYEQYF.

This clone was seen a handful of times. V usage is TRBV12-5 and J usage is TRBJ1-2; a possible D gene is TRBD1 (5 bases). CDR1 is LGHNT and CDR2 is FRNRAP in the germline V gene. Between the trimmed V and J ends, which lost 1 base and 7 bases, there was a span of 10 bases. The length of the CDR3 is 13 residues. DNA for the CDR3: TGTGCTAGTGGTTTGGCTCCGCAGGGTGGCTACACCTTC. Amino acid sequence: CASGLAPQGGYTF. Together with reference TRBV12-5 and TRBJ1-2, the CDR3 gives the full variable domain: DARVTQTPRHKVTEMGQEVTMRCQPILGHNTVFWYRQTMMQGLELLAYFRNRAPLDDSGMPKDRFSAEMPDATLATLKIQPSEPRDSAVYFCASGLAPQGGYTFGSGTRLTVV.

The genes are TRBV6-2 or TRBV6-3 and TRBJ2-7; D might be TRBD1 (5 bases). V shed 2 bases and J shed 3 bases, with 8 bases lying between them. The CDR3 spans 13 residues. Germline-derived CDR1 and CDR2 are MNHEY and SVGEGT. The CDR3 DNA reads as TGTGCCAGCAGTTACCAGGGATTCTACGAGCAGTACTTC. This encodes CASSYQGFYEQYF.

The DNA of the CDR3 is TGCAGCGCACGACCGGGGATGATGGCCAAAAACATTCAGTACTTC. Amino acids: CSARPGMMAKNIQYF. The V gene is TRBV29-1, the J gene TRBJ2-4, with D perhaps TRBD2 (5 bases). Germline V gene lookup returns CDR1 SQVTM and CDR2 ANQGSEA. V lost 7 bases to trimming and J lost 1 base, with 17 bases between them. The CDR3 covers 15 residues.

In this sample, this clone turned up a few times. The rearrangement joins TRBV7-9 to TRBJ1-6, with 7 bases lining up with TRBD1. Germline CDR1 reads SEHNR; CDR2 reads FQNEAQ (reference sequence). Germline trimming cut 5 bases from V and 0 bases from J; bases unmatched to any gene: 4. The CDR3 consists of 16 residues. This CDR3 is CASSTGDSSYNSPLHF. CDR3 in DNA: TGTGCCAGCAGCACGGGGGACAGCTCCTATAATTCACCCCTCCACTTT.

The V call is TRBV3-1 (or the pseudogene TRBV3-2), the J call TRBJ1-5; D ambiguous. V lost 1 base and J 5 bases, leaving 6 bases between the germline ends. Germline V gene sequence: CDR1 LGHDT, CDR2 YNNKEL (reference sequence). The CDR3 loop spans 13 amino acids. The CDR3 coding sequence is TGTGCCAGCAGCCAAGTCGCGGATCAGCCCCAGCATTTT. The encoded protein is CASSQVADQPQHF.

This chain uses TRBV5-1 with TRBJ2-5; 7 bases map to TRBD2. CDR1 SGHRS and CDR2 YFSETQ come from the germline V gene. The CDR3 has 15 amino acids. Trimming cost V 4 bases and J 5 bases; bases outside gene matches: 11. CDR3 residues: CASSPGGDRVETQYF. As DNA, the CDR3 is TGCGCCAGCAGCCCTGGGGGGGACCGGGTGGAGACCCAGTACTTC. The full variable domain, with the rest looked up from reference TRBV5-1 and TRBJ2-5, is KAGVTQTPRYLIKTRGQQVTLSCSPISGHRSVSWYQQTPGQGLQFLFEYFSETQRNKGNFPGRFSGRQFSNSRSEMNVSTLELGDSALYLCASSPGGDRVETQYFGPGTRLLVL.

This clone has only one observation. This CDR3 is also generated by other DNA sequences in the sample. The chain combines TRBV5-1 with TRBJ2-6; D is unresolved. With 1 base removed from V and 4 bases from J, the gap between germline ends came to 3 bases. CDR1 SGHRS and CDR2 YFSETQ come from the germline V gene. The CDR3 is 13 residues long. CDR3 in amino acids: CASSLSGANVLTF. In DNA, the CDR3 is TGCGCCAGCAGCTTGTCGGGGGCCAACGTCCTGACTTTC.